The present TCR beta chain was sequenced within a study of OX40 agonist ivuxolimab in advanced cancers. This CDR3 spans 13 amino acids. Trimming removed 8 bases from V and 4 bases from J, with 14 bases in between. The germline V gene has CDR1 WSHSY and CDR2 SAAADI. Sequencing was performed with immunoSEQ multiplex PCR; in TCRdb, only in-frame clones are kept and a portion is missing. The table records 66,000 or so clones, roughly 85% of them present only once. The chain recombines TRBV10-2 with TRBJ1-1; D not resolved. This sample comprised CD4+ or CD8+ T cells sorted from blood, obtained in a trial of the OX40 agonist ivuxolimab. The TCR was taken from an adult with an advanced solid tumor such as melanoma, head and neck, liver or kidney cancer. CDR3 residues: CASRTERVTEAFF. Here the CDR3 DNA reads TGCGCCAGCCGGACGGAGCGTGTCACTGAAGCTTTCTTT.